This TCR beta chain stems from a study of shared clonotypes between healthy human individuals. Per the original data handling: From ImmunoSEQ came sequences covering only the junction and carrying no quality scores, so filtering differed. Assay used: immunoSEQ multiplex PCR; TCRdb lists only in-frame clones, some missing. V, J and clone size derive from that table, while D and trimming were established from the DNA sequence. The sample shows 2 million to 2.5 million clones, 95% of them seen only once. Details on this clone: Its antigen is still unknown.

V lost 0 bases and J lost 6, with 14 bases in between. Germline V lookup: CDR1 MNHNY, CDR2 SVGAGI (reference sequence). The CDR3 is 15 amino acids. The study, taken as a whole, reports: Sharing across four donors was highest in naive CD4 (approximately 5%) and lowest in memory CD8 (0.4%).

The TCR originated in a man younger than 35 in good health. The sequencing input was naive CD4+ T cells sorted from blood. Noted subset: CD45RA+ positively selected. The V and J genes are TRBV6-6 and TRBJ1-1, with no clear D. The CDR3 bases are TGTGCCAGCAGTTACTCTTCAGGTGTTTGGGCTGAAGCTTTCTTT. It yields the protein CASSYSSGVWAEAFF.